These 3 T cell receptor beta chains came from one sample sequenced in a study of T cell responses to AZD1222 COVID-19 vaccine. The protocol was immunoSEQ multiplex PCR, while the TCRdb copy is restricted to in-frame clones and leaves out a portion. The repertoire holds 100,000 to 150,000 clones, 88% seen once, with 4.5% to 6% in the top ten. The source material was peripheral blood, sampled on day 0 of AZD1222 vaccination. Source of these receptors: an adult in good health.

Only a few counts were recorded for this clone. The V call is TRBV5-4, the J call TRBJ2-5, with D uncertain. CDR1 SGHNT and CDR2 YYREEE come from the germline V gene (reference sequence). The ends were cut back, 4 bases at V and 2 bases at J, with 6 bases in the middle. The CDR3 loop spans 12 amino acids. In DNA form, the CDR3 reads TGTGCCAGCAGCACGCGGCAAGAGACCCAGTACTTC. It is translated as CASSTRQETQYF.

The chain recombines TRBV15 with TRBJ1-3; no clear D gene. The CDR3 has 17 amino acids. V lost 1 base and J 0 bases, leaving 13 bases between the germline ends. Germline loops: CDR1 LNHNV, CDR2 YYDKDF (reference sequence). CDR3 coding DNA: TGTGCCACCAGCAGAGGCGAGGTCTACGACTCTGGAAACACCATATATTTT. This codes for CATSRGEVYDSGNTIYF. Variable domain in full (rest from reference TRBV15 and TRBJ1-3): DAMVIQNPRYQVTQFGKPVTLSCSQTLNHNVMYWYQQKSSQAPKLLFHYYDKDFNNEADTPDNFQSRRPNTSFCFLDIRSPGLGDTAMYLCATSRGEVYDSGNTIYFGEGSWLTVV.

This chain joins TRBV19 and TRBJ2-7, with 9 positions matching TRBD2. The V segment lost 4 bases and the J segment 2 bases; nucleotides outside the gene matches: 3. Germline V CDR1 and CDR2: LNHDA, SQIVND (reference sequence). The CDR3 contains 14 residues. This chain's CDR3 is CASSRLAGTYEQYF. The CDR3 coding sequence is TGTGCCAGTAGTAGGCTAGCGGGAACCTACGAGCAGTACTTC.